This TCR beta chain was identified during a study of T cells in women clearing cervical HPV infection. Background on the study: Controls were women whose single incident HPV16 infection cleared within 12 months without precancer or cancer. Case blood drawn at lesion detection; control blood after infection cleared.

Cervical HPV DNA detected by MY09/MY11 PCR, typed by dot-blot. Note on this clone: Sequencing ends 3 residues short of the CDR3 end; the germline J gene provides the rest.

Only in-frame clones appear in the TCRdb table, and some are missing; sequencing was by immunoSEQ multiplex PCR. In total, the table holds about 27,000 clones. V gave up 5 bases and J gave up 2 bases, with 9 bases separating them. From germline, CDR1 is KGHSH and CDR2 LQKENI. The CDR3 length is 14 residues. Material for sequencing was blood buffy coat. The receptor's source is a woman between 18 and 70 years old with a cervical HPV16 infection that either progressed to CIN3+ or cleared (not recorded which). This chain links TRBV18 with TRBJ2-2; D gene ambiguous. CDR3 DNA, as far as it was read: TGTGCCAGCTCAAAGGGCGTTAACACCGGGGAG. Its protein product is CASSKGVNTGE. The CDR3, in full, reads CASSKGVNTGELFF. The full variable domain, rest sourced from reference TRBV18 and TRBJ2-2, is NAGVMQNPRHLVRRRGQEARLRCSPMKGHSHVYWYRQLPEEGLKFMVYLQKENIIDESGMPKERFSAEFPKEGPSILRIQQVVRGDSAAYFCASSKGVNTGELFFGEGSRLTVL.